Here is one T cell receptor beta chain with its context. Its cognate antigen is unknown. The table came from immunoSEQ multiplex PCR; TCRdb's copy has only in-frame clones and leaves some out. The table includes 45,000 to 50,000 clones, approximately 86% detected once. The CDR3 contains 14 residues. The germline V gene encodes CDR1 SGHTA and CDR2 FQGNSA. V shed 5 bases and J shed 5 bases, with 12 bases lying between them. This record comes from a study of OX40 agonist ivuxolimab in advanced cancers. Study background: Enrolled patients in dose escalation had cancers that were hepatocellular carcinoma, melanoma, renal cell or head and neck cancer. Checkpoint inhibitors had been given previously to 35% to 50% of patients. The study, taken as a whole, reports: Some patients without response likewise showed low normalized clonal expansion. Fewer expanded clones were found on average in CD4+ than in CD8+ T cells.

The receptor was derived from an adult with an advanced solid tumor such as melanoma, head and neck, liver or kidney cancer. The V gene is TRBV7-2, the J gene TRBJ2-2, with TRBD2 as a possible D gene (5 bases). The sequences come from CD4+ or CD8+ T cells sorted from blood, collected in a trial of the OX40 agonist ivuxolimab. The CDR3: CASSLAGWTGELFF. CDR3 in DNA: TGTGCCAGCAGCCTTGCGGGTTGGACCGGGGAGCTGTTTTTT.